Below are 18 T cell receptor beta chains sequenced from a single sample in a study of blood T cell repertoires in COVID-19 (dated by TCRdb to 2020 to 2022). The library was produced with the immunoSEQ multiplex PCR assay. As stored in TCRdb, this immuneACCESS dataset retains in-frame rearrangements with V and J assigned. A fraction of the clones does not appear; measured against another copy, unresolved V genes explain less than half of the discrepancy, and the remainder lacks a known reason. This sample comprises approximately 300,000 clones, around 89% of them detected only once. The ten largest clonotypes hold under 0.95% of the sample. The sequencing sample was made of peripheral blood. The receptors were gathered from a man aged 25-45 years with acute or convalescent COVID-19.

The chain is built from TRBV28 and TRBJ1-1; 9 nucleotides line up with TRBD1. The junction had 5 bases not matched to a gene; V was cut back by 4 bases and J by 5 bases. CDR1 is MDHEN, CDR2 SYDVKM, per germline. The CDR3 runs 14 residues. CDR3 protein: CASSSTGGLTEAFF. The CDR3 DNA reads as TGTGCCAGCAGTTCGACAGGGGGGTTAACTGAAGCTTTCTTT.

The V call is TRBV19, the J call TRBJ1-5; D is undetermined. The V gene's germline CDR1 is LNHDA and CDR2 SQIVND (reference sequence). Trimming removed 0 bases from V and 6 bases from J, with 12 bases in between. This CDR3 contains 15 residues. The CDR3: CASSIEGGGTQPQHF. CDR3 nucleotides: TGTGCCAGTAGTATAGAGGGAGGCGGAACTCAGCCCCAGCATTTT.

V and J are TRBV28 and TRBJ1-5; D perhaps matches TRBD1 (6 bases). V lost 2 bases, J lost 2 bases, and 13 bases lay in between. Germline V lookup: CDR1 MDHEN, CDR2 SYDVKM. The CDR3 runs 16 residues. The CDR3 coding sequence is TGTGCCAGCAGTTTAATCCAGGGGCTTGGCAATCAGCCCCAGCATTTT. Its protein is CASSLIQGLGNQPQHF.

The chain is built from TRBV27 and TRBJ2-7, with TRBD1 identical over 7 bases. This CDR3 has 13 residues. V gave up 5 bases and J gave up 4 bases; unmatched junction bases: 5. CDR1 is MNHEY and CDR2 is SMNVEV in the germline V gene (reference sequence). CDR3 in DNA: TGTGCCAGCAGTCCGGGACAGCAATACGAGCAGTACTTC. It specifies CASSPGQQYEQYF.

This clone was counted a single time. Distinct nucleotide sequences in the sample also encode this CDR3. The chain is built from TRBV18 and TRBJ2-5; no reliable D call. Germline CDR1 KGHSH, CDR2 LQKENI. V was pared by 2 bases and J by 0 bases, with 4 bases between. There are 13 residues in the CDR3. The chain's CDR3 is CASSPSYQETQYF. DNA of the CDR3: TGTGCCAGCTCACCAAGCTACCAAGAGACCCAGTACTTC. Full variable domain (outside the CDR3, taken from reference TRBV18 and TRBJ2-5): NAGVMQNPRHLVRRRGQEARLRCSPMKGHSHVYWYRQLPEEGLKFMVYLQKENIIDESGMPKERFSAEFPKEGPSILRIQQVVRGDSAAYFCASSPSYQETQYFGPGTRLLVL.

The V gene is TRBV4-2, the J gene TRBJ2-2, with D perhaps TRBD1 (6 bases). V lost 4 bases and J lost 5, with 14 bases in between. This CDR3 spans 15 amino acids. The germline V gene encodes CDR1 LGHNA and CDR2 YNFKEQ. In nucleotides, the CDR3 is TGTGCCAGCAGCCTCCAGGCAGGGGAAACCGGGGAGCTGTTTTTT. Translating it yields CASSLQAGETGELFF.

The DNA of the CDR3 is TGCGCCAGCAGCCGAATTGGACAGAGAGTTGCAACTAATGAAAAACTGTTTTTT. Protein: CASSRIGQRVATNEKLFF. The chain combines TRBV5-1 with TRBJ1-4; TRBD1 is a possible D gene (6 bases). This CDR3 region has 18 residues. The germline V gene has CDR1 SGHRS and CDR2 YFSETQ. V was pared by 4 bases and J by 0 bases, with 19 bases between.

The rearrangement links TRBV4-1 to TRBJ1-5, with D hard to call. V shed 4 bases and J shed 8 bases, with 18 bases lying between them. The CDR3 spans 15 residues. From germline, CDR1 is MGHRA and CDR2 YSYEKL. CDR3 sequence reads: CASSRAGIAGEPQHF. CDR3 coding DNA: TGCGCCAGCAGCCGAGCCGGGATCGCTGGCGAGCCCCAGCATTTT.

The CDR3 protein is CASSLRSGDYNEQFF. The CDR3 DNA reads as TGTGCCAGCAGCTTACGGAGCGGGGATTACAATGAGCAGTTCTTC. This sequence joins TRBV7-6 and TRBJ2-1; TRBD2 matches at 7 bases. Germline V lookup: CDR1 SGHVS, CDR2 FNYEAQ. J was trimmed by 4 bases and V by 2 bases; bases with no gene match: 5. The CDR3 spans 15 residues.

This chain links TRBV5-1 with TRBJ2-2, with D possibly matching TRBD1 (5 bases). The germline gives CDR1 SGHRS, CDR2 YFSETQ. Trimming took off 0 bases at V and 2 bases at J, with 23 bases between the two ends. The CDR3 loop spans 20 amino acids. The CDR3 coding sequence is TGCGCCAGCAGCTTGGGTCCCCGAAACAGGAGAACGAGTAACACCGGGGAGCTGTTTTTT. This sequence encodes CASSLGPRNRRTSNTGELFF.

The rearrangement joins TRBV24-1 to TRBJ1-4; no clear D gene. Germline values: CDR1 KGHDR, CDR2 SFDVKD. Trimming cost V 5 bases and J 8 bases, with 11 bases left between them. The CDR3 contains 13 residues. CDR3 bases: TGTGCCACCAGTGTTATTATTTCCGAAAAACTGTTTTTT. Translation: CATSVIISEKLFF.

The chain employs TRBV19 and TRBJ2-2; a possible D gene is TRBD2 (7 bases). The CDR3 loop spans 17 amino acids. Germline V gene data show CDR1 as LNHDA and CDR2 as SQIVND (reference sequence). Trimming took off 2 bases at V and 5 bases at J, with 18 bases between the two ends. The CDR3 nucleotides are TGTGCCAGTAGTATATGGGGGGGTCCTCAGGGGACCGGGGAGCTGTTTTTT. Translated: CASSIWGGPQGTGELFF.

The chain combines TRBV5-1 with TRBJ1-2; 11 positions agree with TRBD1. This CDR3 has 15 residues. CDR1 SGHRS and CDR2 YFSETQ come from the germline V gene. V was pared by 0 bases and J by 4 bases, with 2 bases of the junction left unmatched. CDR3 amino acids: CASSLGTGGSYGYTF. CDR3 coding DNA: TGCGCCAGCAGCTTGGGGACAGGGGGCAGCTATGGCTACACCTTC. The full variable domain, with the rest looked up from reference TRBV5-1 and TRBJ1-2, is KAGVTQTPRYLIKTRGQQVTLSCSPISGHRSVSWYQQTPGQGLQFLFEYFSETQRNKGNFPGRFSGRQFSNSRSEMNVSTLELGDSALYLCASSLGTGGSYGYTFGSGTRLTVV.

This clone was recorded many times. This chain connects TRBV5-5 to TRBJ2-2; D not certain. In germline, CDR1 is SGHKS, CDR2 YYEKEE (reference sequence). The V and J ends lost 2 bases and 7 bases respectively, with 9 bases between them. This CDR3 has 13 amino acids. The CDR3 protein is CASSFLGIGELFF. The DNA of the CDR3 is TGTGCCAGCAGCTTTCTGGGCATCGGGGAGCTGTTTTTT.

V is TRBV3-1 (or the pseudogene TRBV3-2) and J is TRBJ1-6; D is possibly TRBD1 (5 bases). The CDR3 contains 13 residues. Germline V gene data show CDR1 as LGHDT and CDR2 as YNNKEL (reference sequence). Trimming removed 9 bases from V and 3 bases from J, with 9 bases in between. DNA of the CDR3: TGTGCCAGTGGGGCCCTCTATAATTCACCCCTCCACTTT. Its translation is CASGALYNSPLHF.

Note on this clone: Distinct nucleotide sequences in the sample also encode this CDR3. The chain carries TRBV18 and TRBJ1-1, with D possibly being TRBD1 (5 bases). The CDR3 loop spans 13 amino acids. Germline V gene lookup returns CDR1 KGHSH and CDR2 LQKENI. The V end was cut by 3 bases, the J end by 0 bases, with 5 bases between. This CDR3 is CASSPTVNTEAFF. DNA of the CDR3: TGTGCCAGCTCACCGACAGTGAACACTGAAGCTTTCTTT.

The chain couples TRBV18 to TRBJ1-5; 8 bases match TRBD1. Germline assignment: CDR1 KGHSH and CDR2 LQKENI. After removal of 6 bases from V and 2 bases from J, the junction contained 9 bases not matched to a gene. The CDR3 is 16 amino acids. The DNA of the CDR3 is TGTGCCAGCTCCCCCCGACAGGGGAACGGCAATCAGCCCCAGCATTTT. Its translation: CASSPRQGNGNQPQHF.

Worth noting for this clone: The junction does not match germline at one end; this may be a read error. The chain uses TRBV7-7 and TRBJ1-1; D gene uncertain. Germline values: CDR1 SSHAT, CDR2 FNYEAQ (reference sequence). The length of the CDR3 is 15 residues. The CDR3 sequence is CASSNSRNMNTEAFF. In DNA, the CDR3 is TGTGCTAGCAGCAACTCCCGCAATATGAACACTGAAGCTTTCTTT.